The 17 T cell receptor beta chains below all came from one sample that was sequenced in a study of T cell responses to AZD1222 COVID-19 vaccine. Clones were read by immunoSEQ multiplex PCR, and TCRdb kept only the in-frame ones, dropping some. Among just over 80,000 clones listed, about 87% were seen once. This specimen consisted of peripheral blood, obtained on day 0 of AZD1222 vaccination. Source of these receptors: an adult in good health.

The chain uses TRBV27 and TRBJ1-1; D possibly corresponds to TRBD1 (6 bases). Germline CDR1 is MNHEY and CDR2 is SMNVEV (reference sequence). CDR3 size: 14 residues. Between the trimmed V and J ends, which lost 5 bases and 3 bases, there was a span of 13 bases. For the CDR3, the DNA is TGTGCCAGCAGTCTCCAAGGACAGTACACTGAAGCTTTCTTT. Translating gives CASSLQGQYTEAFF.

The chain uses TRBV24-1 and TRBJ1-2; 9 bases agree with TRBD1. This CDR3 comprises 14 residues. The germline CDR1 and CDR2 sequences are KGHDR and SFDVKD. V lost 4 bases to trimming and J lost 7 bases; unmatched junction nucleotides: 6. Here the CDR3 reads CATSDLDRGSGYTF. CDR3 nucleotides: TGTGCCACCAGTGACCTGGACAGGGGCTCTGGCTACACCTTC.

V gene TRBV11-2 combines with J gene TRBJ1-1; a possible D gene is TRBD1 (6 bases). Trimming took 5 bases from V and 8 from J, leaving 15 bases between them. Germline CDR1 SGHAT, CDR2 FQNNGV. There are 13 residues in the CDR3. CDR3 bases: TGTGCCAGCAGCCCTGGACAGACTAGAGAAGCTTTCTTT. Its translation: CASSPGQTREAFF.

The CDR3 loop reads CASSEAWGWDTGELFF. Here the CDR3 DNA reads TGTGCCAGCAGTGAGGCTTGGGGCTGGGACACCGGGGAGCTGTTTTTT. The gene calls are TRBV6-1 and TRBJ2-2; D perhaps matches TRBD1 (5 bases). V lost 3 bases and J 3 bases, leaving 14 bases between the germline ends. Per the germline V gene, CDR1 is MNHNS and CDR2 is SASEGT. This CDR3 has 16 residues.

J is TRBJ2-3 and V is TRBV19; D is possibly TRBD1 (6 bases). The CDR3 contains 14 residues. The germline gives CDR1 LNHDA, CDR2 SQIVND (reference sequence). V was shortened by 3 bases and J by 2 bases, with 9 bases between the two germline ends. The CDR3 DNA is TGTGCCAGTAGTATGAAGGGGGACACAGATACGCAGTATTTT. It is translated as CASSMKGDTDTQYF.

The genes are TRBV11-2 and TRBJ2-1, with 7 nucleotides matching TRBD1. The CDR3 loop spans 14 amino acids. Germline V lookup: CDR1 SGHAT, CDR2 FQNNGV. V was clipped by 8 bases and J by 5 bases; unmatched bases: 9. This CDR3 reads CASHPDRENNEQFF. DNA of the CDR3: TGTGCCAGCCACCCCGACAGGGAAAACAATGAGCAGTTCTTC.

The V and J genes are TRBV19 and TRBJ2-5, with 8 positions matching TRBD1. Germline V gives CDR1 LNHDA, CDR2 SQIVND (reference sequence). The CDR3 loop spans 13 amino acids. V shed 4 bases, J shed 14 bases, and the junction held 12 bases outside the gene matches. CDR3 DNA sequence: TGTGCCAGTAGTACCTGGGACAGGCCCTACCGCTACTTC. Translation gives CASSTWDRPYRYF.

The chain uses TRBV11-1 and TRBJ1-2; perhaps TRBD1 as D (5 bases). V was trimmed by 3 bases and J by 7 bases, leaving 15 bases between them. There are 14 residues in the CDR3. Germline loops: CDR1 SGHAT, CDR2 FQDESV (reference sequence). The CDR3 nucleotides are TGTGCCAGCAGCTTTGCGGCAGGGAGGGCTGGCTACACCTTC. Translating gives CASSFAAGRAGYTF.

The chain has TRBV19 and TRBJ1-1, with D unresolved. V dropped 3 bases and J dropped 0 bases, with 8 bases sitting between them. Per the germline V gene, CDR1 is LNHDA and CDR2 is SQIVND (reference sequence). This CDR3 contains 14 residues. CDR3 in amino acids: CASSIGPMNTEAFF. The CDR3 DNA follows: TGTGCCAGTAGTATTGGGCCAATGAACACTGAAGCTTTCTTT.

The J gene is TRBJ2-1, the V gene TRBV5-1, with D possibly being TRBD1 (6 bases). The CDR3 covers 16 residues. Germline CDR1 is SGHRS and CDR2 is YFSETQ. Trimming left V 0 bases short and J 6 bases short, with 16 bases between. This CDR3 reads CASSLEGRGWSNEQFF. The CDR3 DNA sequence: TGCGCCAGCAGCTTGGAAGGCAGGGGATGGTCCAATGAGCAGTTCTTC.

CDR3 coding DNA: TGTGCTAGTGCCGAGGGGAGGGGCCTAGGCAATGAAAAACTGTTTTTT. It specifies CASAEGRGLGNEKLFF. V usage is TRBV12-5 and J usage is TRBJ1-4; weak D call: TRBD1 (5 bases). CDR1 is LGHNT, CDR2 FRNRAP, per germline. Trimming removed 7 bases at V and 5 bases at J, with 20 bases between. CDR3 length: 16 amino acids.

The V and J genes are TRBV12-3 or TRBV12-4 and TRBJ2-7; perhaps TRBD1 as D (6 bases). The CDR3 contains 13 residues. The germline V and J ends were trimmed by 1 base and 7 bases, with 11 bases remaining between them. The CDR3 here is CASSLEGGWEQYF. CDR3 bases: TGTGCCAGCAGTTTAGAAGGGGGTTGGGAGCAGTACTTC.

The rearrangement uses TRBV7-8 and TRBJ1-2; 7 nucleotides align to TRBD1. The CDR3 sequence is 15 residues long. V lost 2 bases, J lost 4 bases, and 7 bases stayed unmatched. Germline assignment: CDR1 SGHVS and CDR2 FQNEAQ. This chain's CDR3 is CASSLSRDSFYGYTF. The CDR3 region has the DNA TGTGCCAGCAGCTTAAGCCGGGACAGCTTCTATGGCTACACCTTC.

This rearrangement joins TRBV7-2 to TRBJ2-3; D is perhaps TRBD2 (6 bases). Germline V gene data show CDR1 as SGHTA and CDR2 as FQGNSA. Trimming took off 5 bases at V and 6 bases at J, with 15 bases between the two ends. This CDR3 region has 14 residues. The CDR3 coding sequence is TGTGCCAGCAGCCCCGGGCTAGCGAAGGATACGCAGTATTTT. Its translation: CASSPGLAKDTQYF.

The rearrangement uses TRBV7-3 and TRBJ1-1; a weak D match, TRBD1 (6 bases). Trimming shortened V by 5 bases and J by 5 bases, and 15 bases separated the two germline ends. CDR1 and CDR2 from the germline V gene are SGHTA and FQGTGA. The CDR3 runs to 14 residues. The CDR3 region has the DNA TGTGCCAGCAGCGGCCCAGGGGTGGGGACTGAAGCTTTCTTT. This gives the protein CASSGPGVGTEAFF.

The chain uses TRBV7-6 and TRBJ2-1; D is unclear. The CDR3 consists of 15 residues. The V end was cut by 5 bases, the J end by 0 bases, with 11 bases between. Looked up from germline, CDR1 is SGHVS and CDR2 is FNYEAQ. CDR3 residues: CASSLSISSYNEQFF. In DNA, the CDR3 is TGTGCCAGCAGCCTTTCAATCAGCTCCTACAATGAGCAGTTCTTC.

The rearrangement joins TRBV29-1 to TRBJ1-1; D is perhaps TRBD1 (5 bases). Germline CDR1 is SQVTM and CDR2 is ANQGSEA. V was shortened by 0 bases and J by 2 bases, with 16 bases between the two germline ends. The CDR3 contains 16 residues. This chain's CDR3 is CSVEDVFRQSNTEAFF. CDR3 in DNA: TGCAGCGTTGAAGACGTTTTTAGACAGTCCAACACTGAAGCTTTCTTT.